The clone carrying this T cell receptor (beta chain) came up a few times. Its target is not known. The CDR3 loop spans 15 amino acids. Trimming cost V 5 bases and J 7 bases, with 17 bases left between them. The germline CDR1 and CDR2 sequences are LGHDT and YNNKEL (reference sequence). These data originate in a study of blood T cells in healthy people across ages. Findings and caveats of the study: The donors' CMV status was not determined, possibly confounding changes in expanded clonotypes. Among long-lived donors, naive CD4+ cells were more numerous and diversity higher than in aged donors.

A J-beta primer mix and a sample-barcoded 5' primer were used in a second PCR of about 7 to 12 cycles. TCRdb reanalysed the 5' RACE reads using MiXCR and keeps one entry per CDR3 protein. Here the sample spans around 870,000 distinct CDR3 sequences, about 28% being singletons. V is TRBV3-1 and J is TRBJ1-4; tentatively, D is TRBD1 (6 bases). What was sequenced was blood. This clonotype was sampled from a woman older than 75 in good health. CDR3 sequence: CASSKGGGWSEKLFF. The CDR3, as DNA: TGTGCCAGCAGCAAGGGGGGTGGATGGAGTGAAAAACTGTTTTTT.